These 30 T cell receptor beta chains share one sample of origin, sequenced in a study of beta chain features in type 1 diabetes. Broader study findings: Moderate yet significant TCRB CDR3 shortening was seen in Type 1 diabetes patients in all four CD4+ subsets.

No antigens are known for them. cDNA synthesis used the whole RNA isolate, giving expressed TCRB sequences. TCRdb's table, derived via immunoSEQ multiplex PCR, lists solely in-frame clones and lacks some. This table has 300,000 to 350,000 clones, about 14% appearing once. Sequencing used naive CD4+ T cells from blood. The receptor set was obtained from a woman younger than 30 with type 1 diabetes.

This chain uses TRBV28 with TRBJ1-5; weak D call: TRBD1 (5 bases). CDR1 is MDHEN and CDR2 is SYDVKM in the germline V gene. V lost 2 bases and J lost 3, with 8 bases in between. The CDR3 length is 14 residues. DNA for the CDR3: TGTGCCAGCAGTTTAGCCAGGGACAATCAGCCCCAGCATTTT. Encoded protein: CASSLARDNQPQHF.

The chain joins TRBV30 to TRBJ2-6; possible D gene TRBD1, 5 bases. V shed 0 bases and J shed 4 bases, with 10 bases lying between them. Germline lookup yields CDR1 GTSNPN and CDR2 SVGIG (reference sequence). The CDR3 runs 15 residues. CDR3 nucleotides: TGTGCCTGGAGTGTCGACAGTACGGGGGCCAACGTCCTGACTTTC. It is translated as CAWSVDSTGANVLTF.

The chain couples TRBV21-1 to TRBJ2-1; the DNA was not used to check the table's D call, TRBD2. TRBV21-1 is tagged as a pseudogene. This CDR3 is 17 amino acids long. Written as DNA, the CDR3 is TGTGCCAGCAGCAATAGTTGGGGACTAGCGGTATACAATGAGCAGTTCTTC. Residues: CASSNSWGLAVYNEQFF.

This clone came up a few times. The chain has TRBV6-5 and TRBJ1-5; D perhaps matches TRBD1 (5 bases). Germline values: CDR1 MNHEY, CDR2 SVGAGI. The CDR3 sequence is 15 residues long. The V and J ends lost 0 bases and 5 bases respectively, with 11 bases between them. CDR3 sequence reads: CASSYSGPGHQPQHF. DNA for the CDR3: TGTGCCAGCAGTTACTCGGGCCCAGGGCATCAGCCCCAGCATTTT.

This clone was seen more than once but under ten times. The rearrangement uses TRBV6-1 and TRBJ2-3, with 10 nucleotides matching TRBD2. The V segment lost 8 bases and the J segment 3 bases; nucleotides outside the gene matches: 8. Germline V gives CDR1 MNHNS, CDR2 SASEGT. The CDR3 length is 15 residues. In nucleotides, the CDR3 is TGTGCCAGCCGGAGGGGGACTAGCGCTACAGATACGCAGTATTTT. Its translation is CASRRGTSATDTQYF.

This clone was recorded a few times. The J gene is TRBJ2-3, the V gene TRBV7-2; TRBD2 is a possible D gene (6 bases). CDR1 and CDR2 from the germline V gene are SGHTA and FQGNSA. The CDR3 length is 12 residues. V lost 5 bases to trimming and J lost 6 bases, with 9 bases between them. DNA for the CDR3: TGTGCCAGCAGCCCGGGGGTGGATACGCAGTATTTT. Encoded protein: CASSPGVDTQYF.

V usage is TRBV7-9 and J usage is TRBJ2-5, with TRBD2 as a possible D gene (7 bases). This CDR3 is built from 15 residues. Trimming cost V 5 bases and J 5 bases, with 18 bases left between them. CDR1 and CDR2 (germline): SEHNR, FQNEAQ (reference sequence). The CDR3 reads CASSPGQGRGETQYF. CDR3 nucleotide sequence: TGTGCCAGCAGCCCCGGTCAGGGGCGGGGGGAGACCCAGTACTTC.

Note on this clone: Other DNA sequences from this sample encode an identical CDR3 as well. The chain employs TRBV5-1 and TRBJ2-1, with TRBD2 matching over 10 bases. This CDR3 contains 16 residues. In germline, CDR1 is SGHRS, CDR2 YFSETQ. Trimming removed 1 base from V and 4 bases from J; junction bases left unmatched: 5. CDR3 loop: CASSLRTSGTYNEQFF. In nucleotides, the CDR3 is TGCGCCAGCAGCTTGCGGACTAGCGGAACTTACAATGAGCAGTTCTTC.

This clone occurred a few times. The chain joins TRBV19 to TRBJ2-1; TRBD2 agrees at 7 bases. Unmatched junction bases numbered 5, after V lost 6 bases and J lost 0 bases. CDR3 length equals 15 residues. Germline CDR1 LNHDA, CDR2 SQIVND (reference sequence). CDR3 sequence reads: CASRLAVSSYNEQFF. CDR3 nucleotide sequence: TGTGCCAGTAGGCTAGCGGTGAGCTCCTACAATGAGCAGTTCTTC.

This clone was detected once. This chain uses TRBV30 with TRBJ2-6; possible D gene TRBD2, 7 bases. Germline lookup yields CDR1 GTSNPN and CDR2 SVGIG (reference sequence). The CDR3 spans 16 residues. The V end lost 7 bases, the J end lost 0 bases, and 16 bases lay between the germline ends. CDR3 coding DNA: TGTGCCTATGGGGGGGCCCCAATCTCTGGGGCCAACGTCCTGACTTTC. Translation: CAYGGAPISGANVLTF. Full variable domain (outside the CDR3, taken from reference TRBV30 and TRBJ2-6): SQTIHQWPATLVQPVGSPLSLECTVEGTSNPNLYWYRQAAGRGLQLLFYSVGIGQISSEVPQNLSASRPQDRQFILSSKKLLLSDSGFYLCAYGGAPISGANVLTFGAGSRLTVL.

This clone has a handful of counts. This chain connects TRBV9 to TRBJ2-2; D might be TRBD1 (5 bases). The V and J ends lost 0 bases and 5 bases respectively, with 8 bases between them. Looked up from germline, CDR1 is SGDLS and CDR2 is YYNGEE. CDR3 size: 14 residues. Here the CDR3 reads CASSVEGVTGELFF. CDR3 nucleotide sequence: TGTGCCAGCAGCGTAGAAGGGGTTACCGGGGAGCTGTTTTTT. Full variable domain (outside the CDR3, taken from reference TRBV9 and TRBJ2-2): DSGVTQTPKHLITATGQRVTLRCSPRSGDLSVYWYQQSLDQGLQFLIQYYNGEERAKGNILERFSAQQFPDLHSELNLSSLELGDSALYFCASSVEGVTGELFFGEGSRLTVL.

This clone was detected only a few times. This rearrangement joins TRBV5-1 to TRBJ1-1; 11 nucleotides align to TRBD1. The germline V gene has CDR1 SGHRS and CDR2 YFSETQ. The CDR3 consists of 14 residues. After removal of 4 bases from V and 5 bases from J, the junction contained 4 bases not matched to a gene. CDR3 amino acids: CASSGGTGGTEAFF. The CDR3 DNA reads as TGCGCCAGCAGCGGCGGGACAGGGGGTACTGAAGCTTTCTTT.

This clone was counted between two and nine times. The rearrangement links TRBV28 to TRBJ2-1, with 12 bases that match TRBD2. This CDR3 comprises 15 residues. The germline CDR1 and CDR2 sequences are MDHEN and SYDVKM. The V and J ends lost 0 bases and 7 bases, in that order; junction bases with no gene match: 1. In DNA form, the CDR3 reads TGTGCCAGCAGTTTATGGACTAGCGGGAGAAATGAGCAGTTCTTC. It is translated as CASSLWTSGRNEQFF.

This clone was detected only a few times. The V and J genes are TRBV7-2 and TRBJ2-3; 10 bases fit TRBD2. CDR3 length: 17 residues. Germline CDR1 reads SGHTA; CDR2 reads FQGNSA. V was pared by 3 bases and J by 3 bases, with 9 bases of the junction left unmatched. The CDR3 region is CASSFGASGSGTDTQYF. For the CDR3, the DNA is TGTGCCAGCAGCTTTGGAGCTAGCGGGAGTGGAACAGATACGCAGTATTTT.

The table lists this clone with a few counts. V gene TRBV6-6 combines with J gene TRBJ1-5; weak D call: TRBD1 (5 bases). The CDR3 runs 14 residues. V lost 5 bases, J lost 3 bases, and 11 bases lay in between. In germline, CDR1 is MNHNY, CDR2 SVGAGI (reference sequence). The chain's CDR3 is CASSARVSNQPQHF. CDR3 DNA sequence: TGTGCCAGCAGTGCCAGGGTATCCAATCAGCCCCAGCATTTT.

This chain connects TRBV7-2 to TRBJ1-2, with TRBD1 matching 9 bases. With V trimmed by 7 bases and J by 2 bases, 11 bases remained unmatched. Per germline, CDR1 SGHTA and CDR2 FQGNSA. The CDR3 sequence is 16 residues long. As DNA, the CDR3 is TGTGCCAGCAACCGCGTCCCGGGACAGGGAAACTATGGCTACACCTTC. It is translated as CASNRVPGQGNYGYTF.

This chain joins TRBV7-9 and TRBJ1-5; 7 positions match TRBD1. Unmatched junction bases numbered 11, after V lost 5 bases and J lost 4 bases. From germline, CDR1 is SEHNR and CDR2 FQNEAQ (reference sequence). The CDR3 extends over 16 amino acids. The chain's CDR3 is CASSPRNRGRNQPQHF. DNA for the CDR3: TGTGCCAGCAGCCCAAGGAACAGGGGAAGGAATCAGCCCCAGCATTTT.

The V gene is TRBV19, the J gene TRBJ1-5, with TRBD1 as a possible D gene (6 bases). Germline CDR1 LNHDA, CDR2 SQIVND (reference sequence). The CDR3 loop spans 15 amino acids. The ends were cut back, 7 bases at V and 0 bases at J, with 13 bases in the middle. CDR3 in amino acids: CASTLTGYSNQPQHF. The CDR3 DNA follows: TGTGCCAGTACTTTGACAGGTTATAGCAATCAGCCCCAGCATTTT.

The chain is built from TRBV11-3 and TRBJ2-3; TRBD2 aligns across 13 bases. CDR1 SGHNT and CDR2 YENEEA come from the germline V gene. The junction had 4 bases not matched to a gene; V was cut back by 3 bases and J by 4 bases. The CDR3 sequence is 16 residues long. The CDR3 reads CASSLGTSGNADTQYF. DNA for the CDR3: TGTGCCAGCAGCTTGGGGACTAGCGGGAATGCAGATACGCAGTATTTT.

This sequence joins TRBV6-6 and TRBJ2-1, with 7 bases lining up with TRBD2. Germline trimming cut 10 bases from V and 7 bases from J; bases unmatched to any gene: 19. The CDR3 is 16 amino acids. Germline CDR1 reads MNHNY; CDR2 reads SVGAGI (reference sequence). The CDR3 loop is CATFKSEGGPGNEQFF. The DNA of the CDR3 is TGTGCCACCTTCAAATCCGAGGGAGGGCCGGGGAATGAGCAGTTCTTC.

In its sample, this clone was seen a few times. At the DNA level, this CDR3 is encoded by other sequences in the same sample as well. This chain uses TRBV29-1 with TRBJ1-1; 7 bases map to TRBD1. V lost 6 bases to trimming and J lost 0 bases; unmatched junction nucleotides: 4. Germline values: CDR1 SQVTM, CDR2 ANQGSEA. The length of the CDR3 is 13 residues. In nucleotides, the CDR3 is TGCAGCGTGGACAGGAGATTGAACACTGAAGCTTTCTTT. This encodes CSVDRRLNTEAFF.

The chain joins TRBV15 to TRBJ1-1; D gene ambiguous. CDR3 size: 15 residues. Trimming took 0 bases from V and 8 from J, leaving 16 bases between them. Germline V gives CDR1 LNHNV, CDR2 YYDKDF (reference sequence). The chain's CDR3 is CATSRDLYSTGEAFF. CDR3 sequence (DNA): TGTGCCACCAGCAGAGATCTGTACTCCACGGGGGAAGCTTTCTTT.

This clone occurred a few times. J is TRBJ1-2 and V is TRBV19; 9 nucleotides line up with TRBD1. Trimming removed 6 bases from V and 5 bases from J; junction bases left unmatched: 13. This CDR3 is built from 16 residues. Germline V lookup: CDR1 LNHDA, CDR2 SQIVND (reference sequence). In DNA form, the CDR3 reads TGTGCCAGTAGCCAGGACAGGGGCGCGGTAGTTTATGGCTACACCTTC. Translating it yields CASSQDRGAVVYGYTF.

The rearrangement joins TRBV20-1 to TRBJ2-7; no clear D. The CDR3 has 11 amino acids. Germline V CDR1 and CDR2: DFQATT, SNEGSKA (reference sequence). V lost 0 bases, J lost 7 bases, and 7 bases lay in between. CDR3 protein: CSARDGQEQYV. The CDR3 DNA reads as TGCAGTGCTAGAGATGGGCAAGAGCAGTACGTC.

This clone was observed a handful of times. This chain links TRBV4-3 with TRBJ2-2; D perhaps matches TRBD1 (6 bases). This CDR3 has 15 amino acids. Germline CDR1 LGHNA, CDR2 YSLEER. Deletions cut 3 bases from V and 0 bases from J, with 8 bases between. CDR3 sequence (DNA): TGCGCCAGCAGCCAGGGACACACGAACACCGGGGAGCTGTTTTTT. Translated: CASSQGHTNTGELFF.

V gene TRBV19 combines with J gene TRBJ2-7; 7 nucleotides agree with TRBD2. CDR3 length: 16 residues. The germline CDR1 and CDR2 sequences are LNHDA and SQIVND (reference sequence). Trimming cost V 8 bases and J 1 base; bases outside gene matches: 14. Here the CDR3 reads CASAARGASGSYEQYF. CDR3 coding DNA: TGTGCCAGTGCCGCCCGTGGGGCTAGCGGATCCTACGAGCAGTACTTC.

In this sample, this clone turned up a few times. The identical CDR3 is also encoded by other nucleotide sequences in the sample. The chain couples TRBV5-1 to TRBJ2-5, with 7 nucleotides matching TRBD1. The CDR3 is 14 amino acids. With V trimmed by 4 bases and J by 1 base, 4 bases remained unmatched. In germline, CDR1 is SGHRS, CDR2 YFSETQ. CDR3 DNA: TGCGCCAGCAGCCCGGGGACAGCCCAAGAGACCCAGTACTTC. Translating gives CASSPGTAQETQYF.

The chain is built from TRBV30 and TRBJ2-1, with 9 bases aligning to TRBD2. Germline V lookup: CDR1 GTSNPN, CDR2 SVGIG (reference sequence). This CDR3 has 15 amino acids. Trimming removed 2 bases from V and 5 bases from J; junction bases left unmatched: 7. The CDR3 reads CAWSFQTSGNNEQFF. The CDR3 bases are TGTGCCTGGAGTTTCCAGACTAGCGGCAACAATGAGCAGTTCTTC.

This clone has a handful of counts. V usage is TRBV10-3 and J usage is TRBJ1-1; 12 bases align to TRBD1. From germline, CDR1 is ENHRY and CDR2 SYGVKD. CDR3 length: 16 residues. V lost 8 bases and J lost 3; bases outside the gene matches: 10. CDR3 amino acids: CAIGPGTGGAYTEAFF. The CDR3 DNA reads as TGTGCCATCGGTCCGGGGACAGGGGGCGCGTACACTGAAGCTTTCTTT.

CDR3 loop: CASSLTLTSGTHNEQFF. The CDR3 bases are TGCGCCAGCAGCCTTACCCTGACTAGCGGGACGCACAATGAGCAGTTCTTC. The chain employs TRBV4-1 and TRBJ2-1, with 11 bases that match TRBD2. This CDR3 spans 17 amino acids. The trim removed 4 bases at V and 5 bases at J, leaving 10 bases unmatched. Germline CDR1 is MGHRA and CDR2 is YSYEKL.